These T cell receptor beta chains were read from a single sample in a study of OX40 agonist ivuxolimab in advanced cancers. Clones were sequenced by immunoSEQ multiplex PCR, and TCRdb holds only the in-frame ones, with some missing. The sample has under 100,000 clones, 70% to 90% seen once. The input for sequencing was CD4+ or CD8+ T cells sorted from blood, taken in a trial of the OX40 agonist ivuxolimab. The source of these receptors is an adult with an advanced solid tumor such as melanoma, head and neck, liver or kidney cancer. CDR3s include the opening cysteine and the closing phenylalanine or tryptophan. The D gene is left open where the match is weak. Not every row has a clone size; where given, it reads once, few, many or a size class.

V gene: TRBV27
J gene: TRBJ2-7
D gene: TRBD1
clone size: -
CDR3 protein: CASKRDRYRYEQYF
CDR3 DNA: TGTGCCAGCAAAAGGGACAGGTACCGCTACGAGCAGTACTTC

V gene: TRBV12-5
J gene: TRBJ2-3
D gene: -
clone size: -
CDR3 protein: CASGPGQTMGEVTDTQYF
CDR3 DNA: TGTGCTAGTGGACCTGGACAGACGATGGGGGAGGTTACAGATACGCAGTATTTT

V gene: TRBV11-1
J gene: TRBJ1-1
D gene: TRBD1
clone size: -
CDR3 protein: CASSSQGAGMNTEAFF
CDR3 DNA: TGTGCCAGCAGCTCCCAGGGGGCGGGAATGAACACTGAAGCTTTCTTT

V gene: TRBV9
J gene: TRBJ1-2
D gene: TRBD1
clone size: -
CDR3 protein: CATGTGGTGGYTF
CDR3 DNA: TGTGCCACCGGGACAGGGGGCACGGGTGGCTACACCTTC

V gene: TRBV4-2
J gene: TRBJ2-7
D gene: TRBD1
clone size: -
CDR3 protein: CASSQETGPSSYEQYF
CDR3 DNA: TGTGCCAGCAGCCAAGAGACAGGGCCGAGCTCCTACGAGCAGTACTTC

V gene: TRBV11-2
J gene: TRBJ1-1
D gene: -
clone size: -
CDR3 protein: CASSLVPGTTEAFF
CDR3 DNA: TGTGCCAGCAGCTTAGTTCCGGGCACCACTGAAGCTTTCTTT

V gene: TRBV5-1
J gene: TRBJ1-4
D gene: -
clone size: once
CDR3 protein: CASSFSMRFNEKLFF
CDR3 DNA: TGCGCCAGCAGCTTCTCAATGCGCTTTAATGAAAAACTGTTTTTT

V gene: TRBV7-3
J gene: TRBJ2-5
D gene: -
clone size: -
CDR3 protein: CASSLFGGQETQYF
CDR3 DNA: TGTGCCAGCAGCTTATTTGGGGGCCAAGAGACCCAGTACTTC

V gene: TRBV6-6
J gene: TRBJ1-4
D gene: -
clone size: -
CDR3 protein: CASNRNGAGEKLFF
CDR3 DNA: TGTGCCAGCAACCGGAATGGCGCCGGTGAAAAACTGTTTTTT

V gene: TRBV2
J gene: TRBJ2-3
D gene: -
clone size: -
CDR3 protein: CASRPGQASTDTQYF
CDR3 DNA: TGTGCCAGCAGGCCGGGCCAGGCGAGCACAGATACGCAGTATTTT

V gene: TRBV29-1
J gene: TRBJ2-5
D gene: -
clone size: once
CDR3 protein: CSVRRGGGPQETQYF
CDR3 DNA: TGCAGCGTCCGGAGGGGCGGGGGCCCACAAGAGACCCAGTACTTC

V gene: TRBV5-1
J gene: TRBJ1-1
D gene: TRBD1
clone size: -
CDR3 protein: CASSTLTGKAEAFF
CDR3 DNA: TGCGCCAGCAGCACCCTGACAGGGAAAGCTGAAGCTTTCTTT

V gene: TRBV12-5
J gene: TRBJ2-2
D gene: TRBD2
clone size: few
CDR3 protein: CASGLYPGTSEGTGELFF
CDR3 DNA: TGTGCTAGTGGTTTGTATCCCGGGACTAGCGAGGGCACCGGGGAGCTGTTTTTT

V gene: TRBV18
J gene: TRBJ1-2
D gene: -
clone size: -
CDR3 protein: CASSPTSGSNGYTF
CDR3 DNA: TGTGCCAGCTCACCGACAAGCGGTTCAAATGGCTACACCTTC

V gene: TRBV19
J gene: TRBJ2-2
D gene: -
clone size: -
CDR3 protein: CASSPRVPELFF
CDR3 DNA: TGTGCCAGTAGCCCTCGGGTGCCGGAGCTGTTTTTT

V gene: TRBV6-5
J gene: TRBJ1-2
D gene: TRBD1
clone size: -
CDR3 protein: CASSYTNGQGEGYTF
CDR3 DNA: TGTGCCAGCAGTTACACGAACGGACAGGGGGAGGGCTACACCTTC

V gene: TRBV7-9
J gene: TRBJ1-1
D gene: -
clone size: -
CDR3 protein: CASSLSGNTEAFF
CDR3 DNA: TGTGCCAGCAGCCTCTCCGGGAACACTGAAGCTTTCTTT

V gene: TRBV6-1
J gene: TRBJ2-7
D gene: -
clone size: -
CDR3 protein: CASSERGAEQYF
CDR3 DNA: TGTGCCAGCAGTGAAAGGGGGGCCGAGCAGTACTTC

V gene: TRBV4-2
J gene: TRBJ2-3
D gene: -
clone size: -
CDR3 protein: CASSPLGGKDTQYF
CDR3 DNA: TGTGCCAGCAGCCCCCTCGGAGGGAAAGATACGCAGTATTTT

V gene: TRBV7-9
J gene: TRBJ1-2
D gene: TRBD1
clone size: -
CDR3 protein: CASTPTPPTGMGYTF
CDR3 DNA: TGTGCCAGCACCCCAACCCCTCCGACAGGGATGGGCTACACCTTC

V gene: TRBV4-2
J gene: TRBJ1-2
D gene: TRBD1
clone size: few
CDR3 protein: CASSQEEDRGREYTF
CDR3 DNA: TGTGCCAGCAGCCAGGAAGAGGACAGGGGCCGGGAATACACCTTC

V gene: TRBV30
J gene: TRBJ1-5
D gene: TRBD1
clone size: -
CDR3 protein: CAWSVRGTGGKQPQHF
CDR3 DNA: TGTGCCTGGAGTGTACGCGGGACAGGGGGCAAGCAGCCCCAGCATTTT

V gene: TRBV18
J gene: TRBJ2-7
D gene: -
clone size: -
CDR3 protein: CASSPPGYEQYF
CDR3 DNA: TGTGCCAGCTCACCACCGGGATACGAGCAGTACTTC

V gene: TRBV4-3
J gene: TRBJ1-5
D gene: -
clone size: -
CDR3 protein: CASSQDLQGLRPQHF
CDR3 DNA: TGCGCCAGCAGCCAAGATCTTCAGGGGTTGAGGCCCCAGCATTTT

V gene: TRBV5-1
J gene: TRBJ2-1
D gene: -
clone size: -
CDR3 protein: CATTQIPGSHNEQFF
CDR3 DNA: TGCGCCACCACTCAAATCCCGGGTAGTCACAATGAGCAGTTCTTC

V gene: TRBV19
J gene: TRBJ2-5
D gene: -
clone size: -
CDR3 protein: CASSIVSLGETQYF
CDR3 DNA: TGTGCCAGTAGTATAGTCTCTCTGGGGGAGACCCAGTACTTC

V gene: TRBV30
J gene: TRBJ1-2
D gene: -
clone size: medium-sized
CDR3 protein: CAWSVGYGYTF
CDR3 DNA: TGTGCCTGGAGTGTAGGGTATGGCTACACCTTC

V gene: TRBV19
J gene: TRBJ1-2
D gene: -
clone size: -
CDR3 protein: CASSPTRGANYGYTF
CDR3 DNA: TGTGCCAGTAGTCCTACCCGGGGGGCTAACTATGGCTACACCTTC

V gene: TRBV7-2
J gene: TRBJ1-1
D gene: -
clone size: -
CDR3 protein: CASSLAGPNTEAFF
CDR3 DNA: TGTGCCAGCAGCTTAGCCGGGCCGAACACTGAAGCTTTCTTT

V gene: TRBV7-2
J gene: TRBJ1-4
D gene: -
clone size: -
CDR3 protein: CASSKNGDGEKLFF
CDR3 DNA: TGTGCCAGCAGTAAAAATGGGGACGGCGAAAAACTGTTTTTT

V gene: TRBV6-6
J gene: TRBJ2-3
D gene: -
clone size: -
CDR3 protein: CASSYGQLSTDTQYF
CDR3 DNA: TGTGCCAGCAGTTACGGGCAGCTTAGCACAGATACGCAGTATTTT

V gene: TRBV27
J gene: TRBJ1-6
D gene: -
clone size: -
CDR3 protein: CASRDTNNSPLHF
CDR3 DNA: TGTGCCAGTCGGGACACGAATAATTCACCCCTCCACTTT

V gene: TRBV5-8
J gene: TRBJ1-6
D gene: -
clone size: -
CDR3 protein: CASSLVGHRSYNSPLHF
CDR3 DNA: TGTGCCAGCAGCTTGGTGGGACACCGCTCCTATAATTCACCCCTCCACTTT

V gene: TRBV12-5
J gene: TRBJ1-1
D gene: -
clone size: few
CDR3 protein: CASGAQNMNTEAFF
CDR3 DNA: TGTGCTAGTGGGGCGCAGAACATGAACACTGAAGCTTTCTTT

V gene: TRBV6-5
J gene: TRBJ1-1
D gene: -
clone size: -
CDR3 protein: CASSRQGRPNTEAFF
CDR3 DNA: TGTGCCAGCAGTCGACAAGGGCGGCCGAACACTGAAGCTTTCTTT

V gene: TRBV10-1
J gene: TRBJ1-2
D gene: -
clone size: few
CDR3 protein: CARPMCSYGYTF
CDR3 DNA: TGCGCCCGGCCTATGTGTAGCTATGGCTACACCTTC

V gene: TRBV19
J gene: TRBJ1-6
D gene: -
clone size: -
CDR3 protein: CASRGPDNSPLHF
CDR3 DNA: TGTGCCAGTAGAGGGCCAGATAATTCACCCCTCCACTTT

V gene: TRBV7-9
J gene: TRBJ1-2
D gene: -
clone size: -
CDR3 protein: CASSLEGGRGYTF
CDR3 DNA: TGTGCCAGCAGCTTAGAGGGCGGCCGTGGCTACACCTTC

V gene: TRBV18
J gene: TRBJ1-5
D gene: -
clone size: -
CDR3 protein: CASSIQGPGNGNQPQHF
CDR3 DNA: TGTGCCAGCTCAATACAGGGTCCGGGGAATGGCAATCAGCCCCAGCATTTT

V gene: TRBV5-1
J gene: TRBJ2-5
D gene: TRBD1
clone size: -
CDR3 protein: CASSLPTGAVTNRETQYF
CDR3 DNA: TGCGCCAGCAGCCTACCGACAGGGGCCGTCACAAATAGGGAGACCCAGTACTTC

V gene: TRBV4-1
J gene: TRBJ2-3
D gene: -
clone size: few
CDR3 protein: CASSQVLTVRPDTQYF
CDR3 DNA: TGCGCCAGCAGCCAAGTCCTGACGGTCCGCCCAGATACGCAGTATTTT

V gene: TRBV4-1
J gene: TRBJ2-3
D gene: -
clone size: -
CDR3 protein: CASSLGRSAAQYF
CDR3 DNA: TGCGCCAGCAGCCTTGGACGTAGCGCTGCGCAGTATTTT

V gene: TRBV6-1
J gene: TRBJ2-3
D gene: -
clone size: -
CDR3 protein: CASSPNPGPDTQYF
CDR3 DNA: TGTGCCAGCAGTCCTAACCCGGGCCCAGATACGCAGTATTTT

V gene: TRBV7-2
J gene: TRBJ2-1
D gene: TRBD2
clone size: -
CDR3 protein: CASSSTGGGEQFF
CDR3 DNA: TGTGCCAGCAGCTCCACCGGGGGAGGGGAACAGTTCTTC

V gene: TRBV6-1
J gene: TRBJ1-2
D gene: -
clone size: -
CDR3 protein: CASSEGAIIGADYGYTF
CDR3 DNA: TGTGCCAGCAGTGAGGGCGCTATTATTGGAGCTGACTATGGCTACACCTTC

V gene: TRBV30
J gene: TRBJ1-1
D gene: -
clone size: many
CDR3 protein: CAWSVHGNTEAFF
CDR3 DNA: TGTGCCTGGAGTGTACACGGGAACACTGAAGCTTTCTTT